This T cell receptor (beta chain) was sequenced for a study of patients and donors after allogeneic stem cell transplantation. Trimming stripped 0 bases from V and 7 bases from J, with 17 bases between. The CDR3 has 16 residues. Germline CDR1 and CDR2: SGHKS and YYEKEE (reference sequence). This clonotype was observed once. TCRdb recomputed calls from the RT-PCR reads with MiXCR, one row per CDR3 protein. The sample has approximately 200,000 distinct CDR3 sequences, 35% to 45% seen once. The J gene is TRBJ2-1, the V gene TRBV5-5; maybe TRBD2 (6 bases). This TCR was recovered from a human donor who was either an allogeneic HSCT recipient or a stem cell or donor lymphocyte infusion donor (not recorded which). It is not recorded whose cells these are; they may come from a transplant donor. Sequenced material: blood, either unsorted or a sorted T cell fraction (not recorded which). The DNA of the CDR3 is TGTGCCAGCAGCTTGGCCAGGAGACTAGGGTCAAATGAGCAGTTCTTC. Protein sequence: CASSLARRLGSNEQFF.